These T cell receptor beta chains were read from a single sample in a study of CD8 T cells in ankylosing spondylitis. TCRdb processed the 5' RACE reads anew with MiXCR; each CDR3 protein has one entry. The sample holds around 130,000 distinct CDR3 sequences, more than 15% seen once. The material sequenced was blood, either unsorted or a sorted T cell fraction (not recorded which). Receptors originate from a male donor with ankylosing spondylitis. Both conserved end residues are part of each CDR3.

cdr3_aa	v_call	j_call
CASSFGLANEKLFF	TRBV5-6	TRBJ1-4
CASSLRGAYTEAFF	TRBV7-3	TRBJ1-1
CASSLTENSGNTIYF	TRBV28	TRBJ1-3
CASSYRAEKLFF	TRBV2	TRBJ1-4
CATSSWTGLQETQYF	TRBV24-1	TRBJ2-5
CASTGGTESSYEQYF	TRBV5-1	TRBJ2-7
CSATGGPYEQYF	TRBV29-1	TRBJ2-7
CASSYSMFLAGGGYEQYF	TRBV6-2/TRBV6-3	TRBJ2-7
CASSLGIVAGEAYNEQFF	TRBV5-1	TRBJ2-1
CASRTGGLDYGYTF	TRBV5-6	TRBJ1-2
CASSRQGADEQFF	TRBV27	TRBJ2-1
CASSYSVDEQYF	TRBV6-2/TRBV6-3	TRBJ2-7
CASSSPRLNEQFF	TRBV7-9	TRBJ2-1
CAISPNQVTQYF	TRBV10-3	TRBJ2-3
CASRRLGSNEKLFF	TRBV27	TRBJ1-4
CSATRGVSSYNEQFF	TRBV20-1	TRBJ2-1
CASSYPRQEPTNEKLFF	TRBV6-2/TRBV6-3	TRBJ1-4
CASSTKGDSTDTQYF	TRBV27	TRBJ2-3
CASSPREFAYGYTF	TRBV4-2	TRBJ1-2
CASRQTRGTQYF	TRBV6-5	TRBJ2-5
CASSLAKMDRDEIF	TRBV7-9	TRBJ2-1
CASSQGDPGLAGGPNTGELFF	TRBV4-1	TRBJ2-2
CASSDRGTGELFF	TRBV7-9	TRBJ2-2
CASSEFKWTENYEQYF	TRBV2	TRBJ2-7
CASSPGGVYGYTF	TRBV27	TRBJ1-2
CASSLFPPPQDGYTF	TRBV7-9	TRBJ1-2
CASSVLGLDEQYF	TRBV5-6	TRBJ2-7
CASSSPLVSGRAMADTQYF	TRBV28	TRBJ2-3
CASSPGAFWGLAGNSEQFF	TRBV11-1	TRBJ2-1
CASSLGHGYEQYF	TRBV7-2	TRBJ2-7
CASSPPSGAYEQYF	TRBV5-1	TRBJ2-7
CASSLRARSKMEGYTF	TRBV5-1	TRBJ1-2
CASNNPKGTGELFF	TRBV7-9	TRBJ2-2
CASTRRGGGELFF	TRBV27	TRBJ2-2
CASSTVGNQPQHF	TRBV19	TRBJ1-5
CSASWREETYEQYF	TRBV20-1	TRBJ2-7
CASSQRLAGFYEQYF	TRBV4-1	TRBJ2-7
CASRGGRGFEKLFF	TRBV27	TRBJ1-4
CASRERTSGRSYNEQFF	TRBV2	TRBJ2-1
CASAGGAGELFF	TRBV27	TRBJ2-2
CASSPGLGTGELFF	TRBV5-6	TRBJ2-2
CASSFGTATTEAFF	TRBV12-3/TRBV12-4	TRBJ1-1
CASSPWQGRDEQYF	TRBV4-1	TRBJ2-7
CASRATQGYEQFF	TRBV25-1	TRBJ2-1
CASSQYRGLDTQYF	TRBV27	TRBJ2-3
CASSQARKYTDTQYF	TRBV4-1	TRBJ2-3
CASSLEQGWPETQYF	TRBV7-7	TRBJ2-5